This entry lists 21 T cell receptor beta chains sequenced from one sample in a study of T-cell memory formation after mild COVID-19 (dated by TCRdb to the early 2020s). The library was built by means of 5' RACE. The run used an Illumina NovaSeq 6000. TCRdb's own reprocessing of the public reads used fastp at Q25 and MiXCR and kept productive beta chains. Identical CDR3 proteins give one entry, which carries the most common genes and DNA. Counted in this sample were roughly 110,000 distinct CDR3 sequences; approximately 17% of them appeared once. 25% to 30% of the sample is in the top ten clones. Sequenced: PBMCs or a T cell subset sorted from them (not recorded which). The receptor source for this set is an adult woman who had mild COVID-19 (a few samples of this study predate the infection). The sample titles of this study are shuffled in the database, so cell type and time point are left out; the donor was told from shared clones.

This rearrangement joins TRBV6-5 to TRBJ2-1, with D perhaps TRBD1 or TRBD2 (5 bases each). Germline CDR1 and CDR2: MNHEY and SVGAGI. Trimming shortened V by 6 bases and J by 7 bases, and 13 bases separated the two germline ends. This CDR3 is built from 13 residues. This CDR3 is CASRTGTMNEQFF. In DNA, the CDR3 is TGTGCCAGCAGAACCGGGACGATGAATGAGCAGTTCTTC.

This chain connects TRBV7-9 to TRBJ1-1; D call uncertain. Trimming stripped 5 bases from V and 1 base from J, with 14 bases between. The germline V gene has CDR1 SEHNR and CDR2 FQNEAQ (reference sequence). The CDR3 runs 15 residues. The CDR3 loop is CASSPRVSPNTEAFF. The CDR3 region has the DNA TGTGCCAGCAGCCCCCGTGTGAGCCCGAACACTGAAGCTTTCTTT.

The chain combines TRBV7-6 with TRBJ2-3; D call uncertain. This CDR3 is 13 amino acids long. Germline V gene lookup returns CDR1 SGHVS and CDR2 FNYEAQ. V was trimmed by 5 bases and J by 4 bases, leaving 10 bases between them. The CDR3 reads CASSRTPSDTQYF. CDR3 DNA sequence: TGTGCCAGCAGCCGTACTCCCTCAGATACGCAGTATTTT.

This chain joins TRBV9 and TRBJ2-1; D is uncertain. CDR3 length: 16 amino acids. Per the germline V gene, CDR1 is SGDLS and CDR2 is YYNGEE. The germline V and J ends were trimmed by 5 bases and 0 bases, with 15 bases remaining between them. The CDR3, as DNA: TGTGCCAGCAGTTCTACAAGTGGGATCTCCTACAATGAGCAGTTCTTC. It specifies CASSSTSGISYNEQFF.

The genes are TRBV12-3 or TRBV12-4 and TRBJ2-7; D gene ambiguous. V was trimmed by 2 bases and J by 2 bases, leaving 10 bases between them. The CDR3 totals 14 residues. This CDR3 is CASSLPTETYEQYF. The CDR3, as DNA: TGTGCCAGCAGTTTACCCACAGAGACCTACGAGCAGTACTTC.

This clonotype came up a few times. The V and J genes are TRBV12-3 or TRBV12-4 and TRBJ1-1; D is possibly TRBD1 (6 bases). Trimming stripped 6 bases from V and 0 bases from J, with 11 bases between. The CDR3 is 14 residues long. CDR3 DNA: TGTGCCAGCAGAGAAAGGACAGTGAACACTGAAGCTTTCTTT. Translated, it gives CASRERTVNTEAFF.

This chain connects TRBV12-3 or TRBV12-4 to TRBJ2-3, with TRBD2 matching 12 bases. This CDR3 spans 15 amino acids. J lost 5 bases, V lost 10 bases, and 10 bases had no gene match. The CDR3 DNA sequence: TGTGCCACCAGGACTAGCGGGAATTCCGGAGATACGCAGTATTTT. Its protein product is CATRTSGNSGDTQYF.

A few counts support this clonotype. The V and J genes are TRBV20-1 and TRBJ2-1; 12 nucleotides align to TRBD2. The CDR3 loop spans 16 amino acids. Trimming removed 1 base from V and 6 bases from J; junction bases left unmatched: 7. CDR1 DFQATT and CDR2 SNEGSKA come from the germline V gene (reference sequence). CDR3 sequence reads: CSARAASGRAGNEQFF. The CDR3 DNA sequence: TGCAGTGCTAGAGCGGCTAGCGGGAGGGCGGGCAATGAGCAGTTCTTC.

This clonotype was observed a handful of times. The chain recombines TRBV6-5 with TRBJ1-2, with 7 bases aligning to TRBD1. Germline trimming cut 0 bases from V and 2 bases from J; bases unmatched to any gene: 3. The CDR3 runs 15 residues. Germline CDR1 MNHEY, CDR2 SVGAGI. This chain's CDR3 is CASSYSTTGNYGYTF. The CDR3 coding sequence is TGTGCCAGCAGTTACTCCACGACAGGGAACTATGGCTACACCTTC.

This clonotype was recorded a few times. V gene TRBV4-1 combines with J gene TRBJ2-5, with 15 positions matching TRBD2. The CDR3 length is 16 residues. V trimming: 5 bases; J trimming: 4 bases; junction bases outside the gene matches: 5. Germline CDR1 and CDR2: MGHRA and YSYEKL. CDR3 region: CASSTQGLAGGETQYF. Written as DNA, the CDR3 is TGCGCCAGCAGCACCCAGGGACTAGCGGGAGGAGAGACCCAGTACTTC.

The sample holds many counts of this clonotype. The CDR3 DNA follows: TGTGCCAGCAGCCTGCCGGGGGGAGAGTACGAGCAGTACTTC. It yields the protein CASSLPGGEYEQYF. The rearrangement joins TRBV4-2 to TRBJ2-7; 7 positions agree with TRBD2. Looked up from germline, CDR1 is LGHNA and CDR2 is YNFKEQ. Trimming cost V 4 bases and J 4 bases; bases outside gene matches: 7. The CDR3 is 14 amino acids.

In its sample, this clonotype was seen a few times. The chain couples TRBV7-3 to TRBJ2-7; a weak D match, TRBD1 (5 bases). The CDR3 is 14 residues long. The ends were cut back, 5 bases at V and 1 base at J, with 12 bases in the middle. Germline assignment: CDR1 SGHTA and CDR2 FQGTGA. CDR3 in DNA: TGTGCCAGCAGCCCCCATCAGGGTTCCTACGAGCAGTACTTC. This sequence encodes CASSPHQGSYEQYF.

This clonotype was observed a handful of times. This chain connects TRBV6-1 to TRBJ1-2; D is perhaps TRBD1 (6 bases). V shed 3 bases and J shed 6 bases, with 17 bases lying between them. CDR3 length: 15 amino acids. Per the germline V gene, CDR1 is MNHNS and CDR2 is SASEGT. In DNA form, the CDR3 reads TGTGCCAGCAGTGAGGCCGACAGGCTCAACGATGGCTACACCTTC. This translates into CASSEADRLNDGYTF.

The rearrangement links TRBV7-6 to TRBJ1-2; D perhaps matches TRBD1 (6 bases). The germline V gene has CDR1 SGHVS and CDR2 FNYEAQ. This CDR3 is 15 amino acids long. Trimming cost V 2 bases and J 4 bases, with 14 bases left between them. CDR3 region: CASSLSGASLYGYTF. The CDR3 DNA follows: TGTGCCAGCAGCTTATCAGGGGCGAGTCTCTATGGCTACACCTTC.

This chain joins TRBV12-3 or TRBV12-4 and TRBJ1-5; TRBD1 aligns across 8 bases. The CDR3 is 14 residues long. Trimming took 5 bases from V and 7 from J; bases not matched to a gene: 7. The CDR3 DNA sequence: TGTGCCAGCAGTCCTCGGACAGGGTCACAGCCCCAGCATTTT. This sequence encodes CASSPRTGSQPQHF.

The sample holds a few counts of this clonotype. This chain connects TRBV12-3 or TRBV12-4 to TRBJ2-3; TRBD2 matches at 9 bases. The CDR3 is 14 amino acids. Trimming at V came to 11 bases and at J to 4 bases, leaving 10 bases not matched to a gene. This CDR3 is CAGSSGGHSDTQYF. Here the CDR3 DNA reads TGTGCCGGATCCAGCGGGGGGCATTCAGATACGCAGTATTTT.

The chain employs TRBV12-3 or TRBV12-4 and TRBJ2-3; no clear D gene. Trimming cost V 6 bases and J 2 bases, with 15 bases left between them. The CDR3 is made up of 15 amino acids. CDR3 DNA: TGTGCCAGCAGCACCCTGAGAGGCTTCACAGATACGCAGTATTTT. Translated, it gives CASSTLRGFTDTQYF.

This clonotype was seen a few times. This chain links TRBV9 with TRBJ2-7; 10 bases agree with TRBD1. The ends lost 2 bases at V and 6 bases at J; junction bases unmatched: 8. Germline CDR1 and CDR2: SGDLS and YYNGEE. CDR3 size: 15 residues. The CDR3, as DNA: TGTGCCAGCAGCGTGTATACCGGGACAGGGGCCGAGCAGTACTTC. Protein product: CASSVYTGTGAEQYF.

Worth noting for this clonotype: A much larger clone lies one base from this, so it may be a read error. This chain links TRBV12-3 or TRBV12-4 with TRBJ2-1; TRBD2 aligns across 13 bases. The CDR3 spans 20 residues. Losses at the gene ends were 4 bases for V and 0 bases for J; bases not matched to a gene: 12. The CDR3 nucleotides are TGTGCCAGCAGTTCTTCACTAGCGGGGGGGCACAGGAGCTCCTACAATGAGCAGTTCTTC. As protein: CASSSSLAGGHRSSYNEQFF.

This clonotype was observed a handful of times. The gene calls are TRBV7-9 and TRBJ2-5; tentatively, D is TRBD2 (7 bases). Germline V gives CDR1 SEHNR, CDR2 FQNEAQ (reference sequence). V lost 5 bases to trimming and J lost 3 bases, with 13 bases between them. The CDR3 contains 14 residues. This CDR3 is CASSKGGVEETQYF. CDR3 sequence (DNA): TGTGCCAGCAGCAAGGGGGGGGTCGAAGAGACCCAGTACTTC.

This chain links TRBV6-6 with TRBJ1-2, with a possible D match to TRBD1 (6 bases). V was clipped by 8 bases and J by 0 bases, with 19 bases between them. The CDR3 contains 16 residues. CDR1 MNHNY and CDR2 SVGAGI come from the germline V gene (reference sequence). The CDR3 sequence is CASGTGPLEANYGYTF. The CDR3 DNA follows: TGTGCCAGCGGAACAGGGCCTCTTGAAGCTAACTATGGCTACACCTTC.